This TCR beta chain was captured in a study of blood T cell repertoires in COVID-19. A note on this clone: The junction and the germline gene differ at one end; a read error may be behind it.

Only in-frame clones appear in the TCRdb table, and some are missing; sequencing was by immunoSEQ multiplex PCR. The sample lists roughly 200,000 clones; roughly 80% were seen once. The CDR3 is 13 amino acids. Germline lookup yields CDR1 SSHAT and CDR2 FNYEAQ (reference sequence). Sequencing was done on a sample of peripheral blood. The V call is TRBV7-7, the J call TRBJ2-7; 9 nucleotides align to TRBD1. This TCR derives from a human donor in a cohort sampled during active COVID-19. The CDR3 region is CASSSGQGNEQYF. The CDR3 nucleotides read TGTGCTAGCAGCTCCGGACAGGGGAACGAGCAGTACTTC.